The T cell receptor beta chain under discussion was sequenced for a study of blood T cell repertoires in COVID-19. Study-level background: The United States, Italy and Spain provided the acute and convalescent COVID-19 samples. PBMCs, B-cell-depleted T cells, or T cells provided the cDNA or gDNA that made up the material.

Original processing notes: Researchers report that nucleated cell counts were estimated from reference gene primer amplification. The table came from immunoSEQ multiplex PCR; TCRdb's copy has only in-frame clones and leaves some out. V, J and clone size derive from that table, while D and trimming were established from the DNA sequence. The repertoire holds approximately 160,000 clones, with about 80% as singletons. The CDR3 spans 14 residues. Germline CDR1 is SQVTM and CDR2 is ANQGSEA. Unmatched junction bases numbered 8, after V lost 6 bases and J lost 3 bases. The receptor comes from a woman of 80 years or more with acute or convalescent COVID-19. The chain employs TRBV29-1 and TRBJ2-1, with 7 positions matching TRBD1. Sequencing was done on a sample of peripheral blood. CDR3 sequence (DNA): TGCAGCGTCGGGGCGGCAGGGGGCTACAATGAGCAGTTCTTC. Protein: CSVGAAGGYNEQFF.